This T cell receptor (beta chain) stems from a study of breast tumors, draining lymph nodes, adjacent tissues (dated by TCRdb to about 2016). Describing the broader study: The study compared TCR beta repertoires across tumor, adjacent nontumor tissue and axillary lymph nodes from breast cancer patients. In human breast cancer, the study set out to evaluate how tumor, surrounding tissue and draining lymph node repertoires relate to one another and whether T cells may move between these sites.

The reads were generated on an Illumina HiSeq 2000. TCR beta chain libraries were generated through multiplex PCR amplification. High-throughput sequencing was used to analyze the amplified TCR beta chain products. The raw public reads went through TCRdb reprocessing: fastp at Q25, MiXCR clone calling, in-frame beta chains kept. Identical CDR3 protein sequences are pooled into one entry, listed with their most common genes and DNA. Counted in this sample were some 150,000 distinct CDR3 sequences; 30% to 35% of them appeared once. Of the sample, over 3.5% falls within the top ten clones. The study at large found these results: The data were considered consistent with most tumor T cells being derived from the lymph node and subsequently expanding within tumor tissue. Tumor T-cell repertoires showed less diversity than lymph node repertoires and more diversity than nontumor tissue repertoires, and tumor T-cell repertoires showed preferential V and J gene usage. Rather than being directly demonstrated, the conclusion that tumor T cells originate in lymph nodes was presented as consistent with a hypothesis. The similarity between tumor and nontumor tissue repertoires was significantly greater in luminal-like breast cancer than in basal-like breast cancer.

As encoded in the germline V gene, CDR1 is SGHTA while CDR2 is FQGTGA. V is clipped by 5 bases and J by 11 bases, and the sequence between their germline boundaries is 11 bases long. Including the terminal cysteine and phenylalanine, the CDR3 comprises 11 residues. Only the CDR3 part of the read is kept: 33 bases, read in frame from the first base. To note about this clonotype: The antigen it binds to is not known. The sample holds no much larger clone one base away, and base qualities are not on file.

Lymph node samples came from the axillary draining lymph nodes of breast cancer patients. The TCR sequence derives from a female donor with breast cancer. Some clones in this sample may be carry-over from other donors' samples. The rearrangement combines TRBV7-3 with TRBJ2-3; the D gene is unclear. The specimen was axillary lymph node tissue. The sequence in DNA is TGTGCCAGCAGCCCGGGTAATGAGCAGTATTTT. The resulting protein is CASSPGNEQYF.